The 11 T cell receptor beta chains listed next were all sequenced from one sample in a study of blood T cell repertoires in COVID-19. Assay: immunoSEQ multiplex PCR; the TCRdb copy retains only in-frame clones and omits some. The sample has 540,000 or so clones; 85% to 90% are singletons. Sequencing was performed on peripheral blood. All receptors come from a woman aged 45 to 65 with COVID-19, enrolled during active disease.

V usage is TRBV6-2 or TRBV6-3 and J usage is TRBJ2-3, with 9 bases matching TRBD1. The germline gives CDR1 MNHEY, CDR2 SVGEGT. There are 16 residues in the CDR3. V gave up 3 bases and J gave up 4 bases; unmatched junction bases: 8. The CDR3 loop reads CASSYGTGTSADTQYF. CDR3 coding DNA: TGTGCCAGCAGTTATGGGACAGGGACCTCCGCAGATACGCAGTATTTT.

The chain joins TRBV18 to TRBJ2-6, with a weak D call TRBD2 (7 bases). Germline V gives CDR1 KGHSH, CDR2 LQKENI. This CDR3 has 18 residues. With 0 bases removed from V and 0 bases from J, the gap between germline ends came to 12 bases. The CDR3 region has the DNA TGTGCCAGCTCACCACCGGGACGGGGGGCCTCTGGGGCCAACGTCCTGACTTTC. This gives the protein CASSPPGRGASGANVLTF.

The V call is TRBV3-1 (or the pseudogene TRBV3-2), the J call TRBJ2-5, with D hard to call. Looked up from germline, CDR1 is LGHDT and CDR2 is YNNKEL (reference sequence). The CDR3 covers 14 residues. V lost 5 bases to trimming and J lost 2 bases, with 12 bases between them. The CDR3 DNA sequence: TGTGCCAGCAGCTCCACCCAGGAACAAGAGACCCAGTACTTC. Its translation is CASSSTQEQETQYF.

This chain uses TRBV9 with TRBJ2-7; perhaps TRBD1 as D (6 bases). CDR1 and CDR2 from the germline V gene are SGDLS and YYNGEE. The length of the CDR3 is 16 residues. The ends were cut back, 0 bases at V and 0 bases at J, with 13 bases in the middle. The CDR3 nucleotides are TGTGCCAGCAGCGTAGGTGAGGGGGTGTTCTCCTACGAGCAGTACTTC. This gives the protein CASSVGEGVFSYEQYF.

The chain is built from TRBV21-1 and TRBJ2-7; no check of the table's D call, TRBD2, against the DNA was made. TRBV21-1 is assigned pseudogene status. This CDR3 is built from 16 residues. This CDR3 is CASSKDGGLLFWEQYF. The CDR3 DNA reads as TGTGCCAGCAGCAAAGATGGGGGACTCCTCTTTTGGGAGCAGTACTTC.

The rearrangement links TRBV7-9 to TRBJ2-1; 7 bases align to TRBD1. The length of the CDR3 is 15 residues. The V and J ends lost 2 bases and 5 bases, in that order; junction bases with no gene match: 6. Germline CDR1 is SEHNR and CDR2 is FQNEAQ (reference sequence). The CDR3 is CASSLRGQPNNEQFF. The CDR3 DNA sequence: TGTGCCAGCAGCTTAAGGGGACAGCCCAACAATGAGCAGTTCTTC.

This chain joins TRBV6-4 and TRBJ2-2; tentatively, D is TRBD2 (5 bases). Germline V lookup: CDR1 MRHNA, CDR2 SNTAGT. Trimming left V 2 bases short and J 4 bases short, with 5 bases between. CDR3 length: 13 residues. The CDR3 sequence: CASSDGLTGELFF. The DNA of the CDR3 is TGTGCCAGCAGTGACGGACTCACCGGGGAGCTGTTTTTT.

The V and J genes are TRBV5-1 and TRBJ1-1; 8 nucleotides align to TRBD1. The CDR3 has 13 residues. J gave up 6 bases and V 0 bases, and 1 base lay outside the gene matches. Germline CDR1 SGHRS, CDR2 YFSETQ. CDR3 sequence reads: CASSLGDRPEAFF. Here the CDR3 DNA reads TGCGCCAGCAGCTTGGGGGACAGGCCTGAAGCTTTCTTT.

A few counts support this clone. The rearrangement uses TRBV30 and TRBJ1-1, with D possibly matching TRBD1 (5 bases). The CDR3 runs to 13 residues. V lost 5 bases and J 5 bases, leaving 15 bases between the germline ends. Per germline, CDR1 GTSNPN and CDR2 SVGIG (reference sequence). The CDR3 here is CAWAPGILTEAFF. CDR3 DNA: TGTGCCTGGGCCCCAGGGATATTGACTGAAGCTTTCTTT.

The rearrangement uses TRBV29-1 and TRBJ1-2, with 9 nucleotides matching TRBD1. Losses at the gene ends were 5 bases for V and 9 bases for J; bases not matched to a gene: 10. This CDR3 spans 13 amino acids. The germline V gene encodes CDR1 SQVTM and CDR2 ANQGSEA. CDR3 in amino acids: CSVIQGTGRSYTF. CDR3 nucleotides: TGCAGCGTTATACAGGGGACAGGGCGTAGCTACACCTTC.

This chain joins TRBV6-1 and TRBJ2-1; no clear D gene. Looked up from germline, CDR1 is MNHNS and CDR2 is SASEGT. CDR3 size: 11 residues. The V end lost 3 bases, the J end lost 10 bases, and 7 bases lay between the germline ends. CDR3 coding DNA: TGTGCCAGCAGTGACCCCGGGGAGCAGTTCTTC. Its translation: CASSDPGEQFF.